This TCR beta chain originates from a study of T cells in Graves' hyperthyroidism and ophthalmopathy. About the study: Peripheral blood samples were taken at initial diagnosis, prior to any treatment. Findings and caveats of the study: Clonotypes that were expanded in thyroid above 0.001 mostly appeared in blood too.

The TCR beta CDR3 regions underwent amplification using RNA transcripts as the source. The study used the HTBI primer set for a first-round RT-PCR of the TCR CDR3. MiXCR was run by TCRdb on the multiplex PCR reads, yielding one entry per CDR3 protein. The sample carries a few hundred thousand distinct CDR3 sequences, just under 25% recorded once. This clonotype was counted many times. Its antigen is not known. Its ends do not fully match the called genes, so a read error is possible. The CDR3 is 11 residues long. The sequenced material came from blood. This TCR was sampled from a man aged 50-60 years with Graves' hyperthyroidism. This chain links TRBV12-3 or TRBV12-4 with TRBJ1-1; no clear D. CDR3 nucleotides: TGTGCCAGCAGCCCCGGGTGGGGTTTTCTCTTT. Protein product: CASSPGWGFLF.